The clone carrying this T cell receptor beta chain has just a few counts. Its antigen is as yet unknown. Expressed TCRB transcripts were sequenced because the isolated RNA had all been reverse transcribed beforehand. Generated by immunoSEQ multiplex PCR, the TCRdb table keeps only in-frame clones and is missing some. This table has roughly 45,000 clones, roughly 50% appearing once. This entry is derived from a study of beta chain features in type 1 diabetes. Across the study: Examination covered 107,917,701 sorted cells spanning all samples.

General study results and limits: Type 1 diabetes patients had fewer VDJ junction insertions and more deletions. Naive, central memory and Treg TCRB repertoires appeared more alike in patients than in healthy donors.

Germline lookup yields CDR1 MNHEY and CDR2 SMNVEV (reference sequence). The CDR3 consists of 14 residues. The V and J ends lost 4 bases and 2 bases, in that order; junction bases with no gene match: 3. This chain joins TRBV27 and TRBJ2-7, with 9 positions matching TRBD1. The TCR sequence derives from a woman in her twenties or thirties in good health. Material: stem cell memory CD4+ T cells from blood. This CDR3 reads CASSWGQGTYEQYF. CDR3 DNA: TGTGCCAGCAGTTGGGGACAGGGAACCTACGAGCAGTACTTC.